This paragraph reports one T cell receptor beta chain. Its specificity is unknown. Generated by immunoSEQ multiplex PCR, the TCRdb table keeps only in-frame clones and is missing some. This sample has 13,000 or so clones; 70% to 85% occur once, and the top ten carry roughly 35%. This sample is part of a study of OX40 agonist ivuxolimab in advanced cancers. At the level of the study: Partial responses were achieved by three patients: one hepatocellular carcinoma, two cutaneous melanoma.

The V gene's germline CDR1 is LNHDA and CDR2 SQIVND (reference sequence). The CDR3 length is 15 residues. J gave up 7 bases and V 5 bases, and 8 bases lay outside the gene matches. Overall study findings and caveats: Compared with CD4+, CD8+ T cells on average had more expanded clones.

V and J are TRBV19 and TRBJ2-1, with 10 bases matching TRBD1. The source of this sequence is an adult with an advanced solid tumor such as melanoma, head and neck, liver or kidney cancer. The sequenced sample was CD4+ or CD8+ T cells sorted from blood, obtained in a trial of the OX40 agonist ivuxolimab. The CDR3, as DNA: TGTGCCAGTAGTCCAGACAGGGGGCTTATGAATGAGCAGTTCTTC. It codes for CASSPDRGLMNEQFF.